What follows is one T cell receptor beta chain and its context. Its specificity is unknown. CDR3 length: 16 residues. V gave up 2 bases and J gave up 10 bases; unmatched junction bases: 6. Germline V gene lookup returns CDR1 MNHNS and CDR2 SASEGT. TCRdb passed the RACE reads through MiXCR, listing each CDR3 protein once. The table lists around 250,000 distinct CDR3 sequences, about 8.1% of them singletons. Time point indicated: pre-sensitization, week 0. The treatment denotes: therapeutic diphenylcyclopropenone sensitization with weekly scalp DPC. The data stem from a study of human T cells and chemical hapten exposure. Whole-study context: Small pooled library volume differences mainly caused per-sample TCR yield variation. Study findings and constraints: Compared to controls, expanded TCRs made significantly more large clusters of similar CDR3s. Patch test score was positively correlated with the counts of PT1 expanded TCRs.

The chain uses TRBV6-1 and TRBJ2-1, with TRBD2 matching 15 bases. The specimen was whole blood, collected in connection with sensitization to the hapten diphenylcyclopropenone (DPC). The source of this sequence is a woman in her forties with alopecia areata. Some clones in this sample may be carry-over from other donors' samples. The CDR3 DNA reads TGTGCCAGCAGTGAACAGGGACTAGCGGGAGGAATCGAGCAGTTCTTC. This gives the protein CASSEQGLAGGIEQFF.